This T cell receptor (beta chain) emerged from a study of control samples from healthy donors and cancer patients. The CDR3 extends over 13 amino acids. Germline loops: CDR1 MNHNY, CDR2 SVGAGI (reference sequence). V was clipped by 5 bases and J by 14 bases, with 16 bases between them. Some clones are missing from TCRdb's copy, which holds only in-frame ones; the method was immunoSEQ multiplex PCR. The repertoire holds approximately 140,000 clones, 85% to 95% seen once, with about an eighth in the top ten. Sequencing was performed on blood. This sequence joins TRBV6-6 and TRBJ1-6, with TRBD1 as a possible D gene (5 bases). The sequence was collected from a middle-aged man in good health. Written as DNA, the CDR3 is TGTGCCAGCAGTGACCCAGGGACTGCGGCCCTCCACTTT. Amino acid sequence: CASSDPGTAALHF.